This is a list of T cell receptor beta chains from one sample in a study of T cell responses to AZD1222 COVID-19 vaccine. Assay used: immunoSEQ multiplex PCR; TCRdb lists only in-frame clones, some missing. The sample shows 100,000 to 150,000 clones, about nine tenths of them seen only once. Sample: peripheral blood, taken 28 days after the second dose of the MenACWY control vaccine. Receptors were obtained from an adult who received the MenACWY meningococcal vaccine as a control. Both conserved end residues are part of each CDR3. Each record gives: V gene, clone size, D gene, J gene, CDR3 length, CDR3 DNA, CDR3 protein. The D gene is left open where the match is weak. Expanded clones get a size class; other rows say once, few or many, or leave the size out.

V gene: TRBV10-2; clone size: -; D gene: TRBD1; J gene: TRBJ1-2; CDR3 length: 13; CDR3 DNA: TGCGCCAGCAGTGTCGACAGGGGGCTAGGCTACACCTTC; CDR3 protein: CASSVDRGLGYTF
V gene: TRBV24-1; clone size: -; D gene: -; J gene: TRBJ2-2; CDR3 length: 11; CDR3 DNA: TGTGCCACCAGTGTTGGCGGGGAGCTGTTTTTT; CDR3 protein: CATSVGGELFF
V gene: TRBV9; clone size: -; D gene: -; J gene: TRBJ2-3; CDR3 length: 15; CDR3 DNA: TGTGCCAGCAGCGACAGGGACCCCCGCACAGATACGCAGTATTTT; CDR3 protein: CASSDRDPRTDTQYF
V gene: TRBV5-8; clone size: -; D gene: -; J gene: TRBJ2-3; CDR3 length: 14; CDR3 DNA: TGTGCCAGCAGCTTGGCGCAGGGCCCAGATACGCAGTATTTT; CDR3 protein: CASSLAQGPDTQYF
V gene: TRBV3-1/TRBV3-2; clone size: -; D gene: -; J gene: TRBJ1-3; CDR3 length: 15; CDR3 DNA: TGTGCCAGCAGCTTGGACGGGCACTCTGGAAACACCATATATTTT; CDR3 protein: CASSLDGHSGNTIYF
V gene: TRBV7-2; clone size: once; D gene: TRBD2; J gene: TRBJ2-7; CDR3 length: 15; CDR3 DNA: TGTGCCAGCAGCCCCAGCGGGAATCCTTCCTACGAGCAGTACTTC; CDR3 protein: CASSPSGNPSYEQYF
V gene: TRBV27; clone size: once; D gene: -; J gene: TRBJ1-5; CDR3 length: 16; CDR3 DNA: TGTGCCAGCAGTTTAGGCAGGGGTGCTAGCAATCAGCCCCAGCATTTT; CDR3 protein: CASSLGRGASNQPQHF
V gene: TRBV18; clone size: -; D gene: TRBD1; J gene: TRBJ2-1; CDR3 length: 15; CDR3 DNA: TGTGCCAGCTCACCACCGACCCAGGGGGCTGGTGAGCAGTTCTTC; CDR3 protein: CASSPPTQGAGEQFF
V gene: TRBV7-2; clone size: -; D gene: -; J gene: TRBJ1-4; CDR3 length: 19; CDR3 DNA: TGTGCCAGCAGCCTAAGGACCTTTGGGTCCTTTGCGACTAATGAAAAACTGTTTTTT; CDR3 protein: CASSLRTFGSFATNEKLFF
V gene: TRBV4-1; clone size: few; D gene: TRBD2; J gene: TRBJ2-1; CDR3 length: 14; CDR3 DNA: TGCGCCAGCGCTAGCGGGAGCGCTTTGTATGAGCAGTTCTTC; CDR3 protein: CASASGSALYEQFF
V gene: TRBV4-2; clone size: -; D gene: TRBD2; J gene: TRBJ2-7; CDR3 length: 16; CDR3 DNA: TGTGCCAGCAGCCAAGGAGCGGGAGGGCGTATTTACGAGCAGTACTTC; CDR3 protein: CASSQGAGGRIYEQYF
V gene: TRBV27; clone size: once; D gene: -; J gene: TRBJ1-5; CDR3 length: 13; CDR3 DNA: TGTGCCAGCAGTTTTGGCGGCAATCAGCCCCAGCATTTT; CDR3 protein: CASSFGGNQPQHF
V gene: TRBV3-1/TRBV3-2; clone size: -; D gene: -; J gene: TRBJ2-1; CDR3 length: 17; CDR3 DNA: TGTGCCAGCAGCCATCGAGTACAGGCGAGCTCCTACAATGAGCAGTTCTTC; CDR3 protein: CASSHRVQASSYNEQFF
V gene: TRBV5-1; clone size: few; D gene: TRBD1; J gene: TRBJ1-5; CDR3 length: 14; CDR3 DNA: TGCGCCAGCAGCCCGGGGACAGGGTCACAGCCCCAGCATTTT; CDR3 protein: CASSPGTGSQPQHF
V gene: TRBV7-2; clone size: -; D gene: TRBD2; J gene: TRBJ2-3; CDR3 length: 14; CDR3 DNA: TGTGCCAGCAGCCCCGGACTAGCCGTAGATACGCAGTATTTT; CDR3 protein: CASSPGLAVDTQYF
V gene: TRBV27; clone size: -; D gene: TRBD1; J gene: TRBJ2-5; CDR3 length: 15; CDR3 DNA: TGTGCCAGCAGTTTATCGTATACAGGGGTAGAGACCCAGTACTTC; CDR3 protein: CASSLSYTGVETQYF
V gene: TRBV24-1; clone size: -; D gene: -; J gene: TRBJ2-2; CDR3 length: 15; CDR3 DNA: TGTGCCACCAGTCAGAGGGGTGTGGGCACCGGGGAGCTGTTTTTT; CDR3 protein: CATSQRGVGTGELFF
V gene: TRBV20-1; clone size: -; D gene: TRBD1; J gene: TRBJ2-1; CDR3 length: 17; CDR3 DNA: TGCAGTGCTAGTGATGAGTCGTGGGACAGGGTTTTTAGACGGCAGTTCTTC; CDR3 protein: CSASDESWDRVFRRQFF
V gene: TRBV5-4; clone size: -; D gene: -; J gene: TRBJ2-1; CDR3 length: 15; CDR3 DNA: TGTGCCAGCAGCTTGGACCCTGATTCCTACAATGAGCAGTTCTTC; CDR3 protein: CASSLDPDSYNEQFF
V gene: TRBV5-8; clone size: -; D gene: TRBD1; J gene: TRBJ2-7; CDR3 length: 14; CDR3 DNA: TGTGCCAGCAGCTTGGGGACAGGGACAGGCGAGCAGTACTTC; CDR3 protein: CASSLGTGTGEQYF
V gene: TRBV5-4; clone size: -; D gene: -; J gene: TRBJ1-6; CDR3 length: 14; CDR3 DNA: TGTGCCAGCAGCTTGGGGGGACCTAATTCACCCCTCCACTTT; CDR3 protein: CASSLGGPNSPLHF
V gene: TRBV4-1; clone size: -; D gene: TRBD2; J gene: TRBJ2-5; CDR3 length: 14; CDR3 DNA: TGCGCCAGCAGCCAAGCGGGAGGGGCGGAGACCCAGTACTTC; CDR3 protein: CASSQAGGAETQYF
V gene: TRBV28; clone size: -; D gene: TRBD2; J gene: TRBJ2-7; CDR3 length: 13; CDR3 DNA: TGTGCCAGTGAAGCGGGAGGGGGCTACGAGCAGTACTTC; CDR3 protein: CASEAGGGYEQYF
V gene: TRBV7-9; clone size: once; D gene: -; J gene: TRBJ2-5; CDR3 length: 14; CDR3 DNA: TGTGCCAGCAGCTTAAGTAGGGGGAAAGAGACCCAGTACTTC; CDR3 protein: CASSLSRGKETQYF
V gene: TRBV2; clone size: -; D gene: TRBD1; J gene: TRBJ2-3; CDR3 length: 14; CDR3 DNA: TGTGCCAGCAGTTTAGGGGGCGGCACAGATACGCAGTATTTT; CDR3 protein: CASSLGGGTDTQYF
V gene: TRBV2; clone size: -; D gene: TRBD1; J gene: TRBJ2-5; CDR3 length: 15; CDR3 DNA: TGTGCCAGCAGGGGACAGGGTTTGAGGAGAGAGACCCAGTACTTC; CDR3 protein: CASRGQGLRRETQYF
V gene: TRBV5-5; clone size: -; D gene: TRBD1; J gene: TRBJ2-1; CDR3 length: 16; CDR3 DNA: TGTGCCAGCACCCGCCAACCGGGACAGGGTGTAAATGAGCAGTTCTTC; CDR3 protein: CASTRQPGQGVNEQFF
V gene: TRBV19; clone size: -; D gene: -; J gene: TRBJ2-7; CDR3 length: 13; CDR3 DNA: TGTGCCAGTAGTATAGGACGTATGGACGAGCAGTACTTC; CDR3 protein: CASSIGRMDEQYF
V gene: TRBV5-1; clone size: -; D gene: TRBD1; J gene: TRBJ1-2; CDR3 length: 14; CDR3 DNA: TGCGCCAGCAGCTTTGGACAGGTGGGATATGGCTACACCTTC; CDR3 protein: CASSFGQVGYGYTF
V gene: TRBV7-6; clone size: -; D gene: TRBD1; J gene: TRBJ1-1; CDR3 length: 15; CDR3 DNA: TGTGCCAGCAGCTTAGGGACAGGGCTGAACACTGAAGCTTTCTTT; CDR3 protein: CASSLGTGLNTEAFF
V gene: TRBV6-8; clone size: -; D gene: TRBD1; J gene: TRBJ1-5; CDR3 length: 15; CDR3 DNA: TGTGCCAGGAAATACAGGGGGAGTAGCAATCAGCCCCAGCATTTT; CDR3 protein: CARKYRGSSNQPQHF
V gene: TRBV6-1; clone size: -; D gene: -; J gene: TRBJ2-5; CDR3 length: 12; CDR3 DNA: TGTGCCAGCAGTGACCCCGGCGAGACCCAGTACTTC; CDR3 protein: CASSDPGETQYF
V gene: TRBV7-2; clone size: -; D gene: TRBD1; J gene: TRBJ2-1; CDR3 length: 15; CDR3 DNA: TGTGCCAGCAGCTTAGGCAGGGGGCGCAGCCATGAGCAGTTCTTC; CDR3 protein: CASSLGRGRSHEQFF
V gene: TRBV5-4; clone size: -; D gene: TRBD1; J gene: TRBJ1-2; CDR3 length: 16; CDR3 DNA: TGTGCCAGCAGCCCACCCCAGGGGGTTCGGGACTATGGCTACACCTTC; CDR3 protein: CASSPPQGVRDYGYTF
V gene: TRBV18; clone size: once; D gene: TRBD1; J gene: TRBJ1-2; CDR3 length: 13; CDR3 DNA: TGTGCCAGCTCACAAGACAGGGTCTATGGCTACACCTTC; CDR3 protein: CASSQDRVYGYTF
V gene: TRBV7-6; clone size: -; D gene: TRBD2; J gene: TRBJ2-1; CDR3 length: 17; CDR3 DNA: TGTGCCAGCAGCTTAGTAGGTCTAGCGGGAGCTGGCGATGAGCAGTTCTTC; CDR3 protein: CASSLVGLAGAGDEQFF